This entry lists 24 T cell receptor beta chains sequenced from one sample in a study of blood T cell repertoires in COVID-19. Libraries were prepared by immunoSEQ multiplex PCR; TCRdb keeps only in-frame clonotypes and omits some of them. This table has around 300,000 clones, roughly 86% appearing once. The sample taken for sequencing was PBMCs or T cells enriched from blood (not recorded which). These receptors all stem from a woman aged 18-29 years who had recovered from COVID-19.

The chain couples TRBV6-2 or TRBV6-3 to TRBJ1-1; no clear D. Trimming removed 2 bases at V and 0 bases at J, with 13 bases between. The CDR3 runs to 16 residues. Looked up from germline, CDR1 is MNHEY and CDR2 is SVGEGT. CDR3 DNA: TGTGCCAGCAGTTACGTTCGAGGACTAATGAACACTGAAGCTTTCTTT. The encoded protein is CASSYVRGLMNTEAFF.

The chain combines TRBV11-3 with TRBJ2-7, with D possibly matching TRBD1 (5 bases). Trimming cost V 4 bases and J 6 bases, with 16 bases left between them. This CDR3 has 14 residues. CDR1 is SGHNT and CDR2 is YENEEA in the germline V gene. The DNA of the CDR3 is TGTGCCAGCAGCTCCACCTACAGGTCTCCCGAGCAGTACTTC. It codes for CASSSTYRSPEQYF.

CDR3 DNA: TGTGCCAGCAGCCGGGGGACGAATTCTTACAATGAGCAGTTCTTC. This sequence encodes CASSRGTNSYNEQFF. The V gene is TRBV28, the J gene TRBJ2-1, with D possibly being TRBD2 (6 bases). Germline assignment: CDR1 MDHEN and CDR2 SYDVKM. The CDR3 consists of 15 residues. Trimming shortened V by 6 bases and J by 4 bases, and 16 bases separated the two germline ends.

The rearrangement joins TRBV19 to TRBJ2-2; 7 nucleotides agree with TRBD1. The length of the CDR3 is 15 residues. Germline V gene sequence: CDR1 LNHDA, CDR2 SQIVND (reference sequence). J lost 2 bases, V lost 5 bases, and 5 bases had no gene match. DNA for the CDR3: TGTGCCAGTAGTGCCCGACAGGGTAACACCGGGGAGCTGTTTTTT. Encoded protein: CASSARQGNTGELFF.

The rearrangement uses TRBV19 and TRBJ1-5, with D perhaps TRBD1 (6 bases). CDR1 is LNHDA, CDR2 SQIVND, per germline (reference sequence). V shed 4 bases and J shed 4 bases, with 8 bases lying between them. The CDR3 extends over 13 amino acids. DNA for the CDR3: TGTGCCAGTAGTAGCCAGGGGAATCAGCCCCAGCATTTT. It codes for CASSSQGNQPQHF.

The genes are TRBV30 and TRBJ1-3, with 9 bases aligning to TRBD1. Germline trimming cut 4 bases from V and 4 bases from J; bases unmatched to any gene: 8. Germline V lookup: CDR1 GTSNPN, CDR2 SVGIG (reference sequence). This CDR3 comprises 15 residues. CDR3 region: CAWINDRGTGNTIYF. The DNA of the CDR3 is TGTGCCTGGATCAACGACAGGGGGACCGGAAACACCATATATTTT.

This chain connects TRBV27 to TRBJ2-1, with 7 positions matching TRBD2. Trimming cost V 4 bases and J 5 bases; bases outside gene matches: 8. The germline V gene has CDR1 MNHEY and CDR2 SMNVEV (reference sequence). The CDR3 has 15 residues. The CDR3 spells CASSSSPGLHNEQFF. The CDR3 nucleotides are TGTGCCAGCAGTTCCTCCCCGGGACTACACAATGAGCAGTTCTTC.

The CDR3 sequence is CASSLRGPNTEAFF. The CDR3 coding sequence is TGTGCCAGCAGTTTAAGGGGCCCGAACACTGAAGCTTTCTTT. This rearrangement joins TRBV28 to TRBJ1-1, with D maybe TRBD1 (5 bases). The CDR3 has 14 residues. Germline assignment: CDR1 MDHEN and CDR2 SYDVKM. V lost 2 bases to trimming and J lost 1 base, with 8 bases between them.

The chain recombines TRBV12-5 with TRBJ2-2; 7 positions match TRBD1. CDR3 length: 15 residues. The germline CDR1 and CDR2 sequences are LGHNT and FRNRAP. Trimming removed 1 base from V and 5 bases from J; junction bases left unmatched: 4. The CDR3 loop reads CASGLAGGWTGELFF. Here the CDR3 DNA reads TGTGCTAGTGGTTTGGCAGGGGGTTGGACCGGGGAGCTGTTTTTT.

The chain carries TRBV19 and TRBJ2-5, with 7 bases that match TRBD1. Per germline, CDR1 LNHDA and CDR2 SQIVND (reference sequence). V was clipped by 4 bases and J by 1 base; unmatched bases: 9. There are 16 residues in the CDR3. CDR3 residues: CASSTRQGWGQETQYF. CDR3 coding DNA: TGTGCCAGTAGTACAAGACAGGGTTGGGGCCAAGAGACCCAGTACTTC.

The V and J genes are TRBV9 and TRBJ1-2, with D uncertain. CDR3 length: 12 amino acids. Trimming cost V 9 bases and J 3 bases, with 12 bases left between them. Germline loops: CDR1 SGDLS, CDR2 YYNGEE. CDR3 sequence (DNA): TGTGCCACCTCAAACGGGGACTATGGCTACACCTTC. Translating gives CATSNGDYGYTF.

The chain is built from TRBV28 and TRBJ2-7, with 10 nucleotides matching TRBD2. Germline-derived CDR1 and CDR2 are MDHEN and SYDVKM. This CDR3 has 15 residues. V gave up 7 bases and J gave up 3 bases; unmatched junction bases: 9. The CDR3 reads CASTIIAGGFYEQYF. The CDR3 nucleotides are TGTGCCAGCACCATAATAGCGGGAGGCTTCTACGAGCAGTACTTC.

The chain couples TRBV6-4 to TRBJ2-1; a possible D gene is TRBD1 (5 bases). The V gene's germline CDR1 is MRHNA and CDR2 SNTAGT. The V end lost 3 bases, the J end lost 6 bases, and 15 bases lay between the germline ends. The CDR3 has 15 amino acids. The CDR3 DNA reads as TGTGCCAGCAGTGAGGGTCAGGGTGGAGTCAATGAGCAGTTCTTC. This sequence encodes CASSEGQGGVNEQFF.

The chain links TRBV10-3 to TRBJ1-2; possible D gene TRBD1, 6 bases. CDR1 ENHRY and CDR2 SYGVKD come from the germline V gene. This CDR3 contains 15 residues. V dropped 4 bases and J dropped 5 bases, with 17 bases sitting between them. CDR3 coding DNA: TGTGCCATCAGTGCGACAGGACCCATCGAGTATGGCTACACCTTC. Translation: CAISATGPIEYGYTF.

The chain couples TRBV9 to TRBJ2-7, with TRBD1 matching over 10 bases. J lost 7 bases, V lost 3 bases, and 7 bases had no gene match. The CDR3 extends over 14 amino acids. CDR1 is SGDLS and CDR2 is YYNGEE in the germline V gene. The CDR3 region is CASSGLTGGDEQYF. The CDR3 coding sequence is TGTGCCAGCAGCGGCCTGACAGGGGGCGATGAGCAGTACTTC.

This clone was found a few times. This chain connects TRBV11-3 to TRBJ1-5; D not certain. The CDR3 runs to 13 residues. CDR1 SGHNT and CDR2 YENEEA come from the germline V gene. V lost 5 bases and J 4 bases, leaving 9 bases between the germline ends. This CDR3 is CASSRSPNQPQHF. CDR3 nucleotide sequence: TGTGCCAGCAGCAGGAGTCCGAATCAGCCCCAGCATTTT.

This clone has a handful of counts. This chain uses TRBV11-3 with TRBJ2-1, with 8 bases fitting TRBD1. The CDR3 loop spans 13 amino acids. Germline trimming cut 6 bases from V and 6 bases from J; bases unmatched to any gene: 4. Germline values: CDR1 SGHNT, CDR2 YENEEA. This CDR3 reads CASRPTGGNEQFF. DNA for the CDR3: TGTGCCAGCAGACCAACAGGGGGCAATGAGCAGTTCTTC.

The V and J genes are TRBV7-2 and TRBJ2-5; a weak D match, TRBD1 (6 bases). V was shortened by 4 bases and J by 4 bases, with 16 bases between the two germline ends. The germline V gene encodes CDR1 SGHTA and CDR2 FQGNSA. This CDR3 comprises 15 residues. CDR3 DNA sequence: TGTGCCAGCAGCTGGATCACAGGGATGGCAGAGACCCAGTACTTC. Translation: CASSWITGMAETQYF.

The chain has TRBV7-3 and TRBJ1-1; D remains unclear. This CDR3 is built from 13 residues. Germline V gene data show CDR1 as SGHTA and CDR2 as FQGTGA. Trimming left V 2 bases short and J 4 bases short, with 8 bases between. Here the CDR3 DNA reads TGTGCCAGCAGCTTAGAGGGCAGCACTGAAGCTTTCTTT. Amino acid sequence: CASSLEGSTEAFF.

The J gene is TRBJ2-1, the V gene TRBV9; no definite D call. The V gene's germline CDR1 is SGDLS and CDR2 YYNGEE. Trimming cost V 1 base and J 0 bases, with 14 bases left between them. This CDR3 has 17 residues. The CDR3 loop reads CASSVYPLRSSYNEQFF. CDR3 nucleotide sequence: TGTGCCAGCAGCGTATATCCTTTGCGAAGCTCCTACAATGAGCAGTTCTTC.

The chain combines TRBV7-9 with TRBJ1-4; D is possibly TRBD1 (6 bases). This CDR3 spans 17 amino acids. CDR1 is SEHNR, CDR2 FQNEAQ, per germline (reference sequence). The ends were cut back, 1 base at V and 7 bases at J, with 19 bases in the middle. CDR3 residues: CASSLGSGRGASEKLFF. The CDR3, as DNA: TGTGCCAGCAGCTTAGGGAGTGGTCGGGGGGCTAGTGAAAAACTGTTTTTT. Variable domain in full (rest from reference TRBV7-9 and TRBJ1-4): DTGVSQNPRHKITKRGQNVTFRCDPISEHNRLYWYRQTLGQGPEFLTYFQNEAQLEKSRLLSDRFSAERPKGSFSTLEIQRTEQGDSAMYLCASSLGSGRGASEKLFFGSGTQLSVL.

V is TRBV6-5 and J is TRBJ1-2, with D perhaps TRBD1 (5 bases). There are 14 residues in the CDR3. The germline V and J ends were trimmed by 0 bases and 6 bases, with 11 bases remaining between them. Germline CDR1 is MNHEY and CDR2 is SVGAGI. The CDR3 protein is CASSYSEGMNGYTF. CDR3 in DNA: TGTGCCAGCAGTTACTCGGAGGGGATGAATGGCTACACCTTC.

The chain is built from TRBV27 and TRBJ2-3; the D gene is possibly TRBD2 (5 bases). V lost 2 bases, J lost 8 bases, and 8 bases lay in between. The CDR3 extends over 12 amino acids. Germline lookup yields CDR1 MNHEY and CDR2 SMNVEV (reference sequence). CDR3 in amino acids: CASSLTSGTQYF. CDR3 nucleotides: TGTGCCAGCAGTTTAACGAGCGGTACGCAGTATTTT.

This clone has only one observation. V gene TRBV7-9 combines with J gene TRBJ1-5; 7 bases agree with TRBD1. Germline CDR1 and CDR2: SEHNR and FQNEAQ (reference sequence). The V gene end was trimmed by 6 bases and the J gene end by 4 bases; junction bases not matched to a gene: 0. This CDR3 spans 12 amino acids. CDR3 coding DNA: TGTGCCAGCAGACAGGGGAATCAGCCCCAGCATTTT. Its protein product is CASRQGNQPQHF. Using reference TRBV7-9 and TRBJ1-5 for the parts outside the CDR3, the full variable domain is DTGVSQNPRHKITKRGQNVTFRCDPISEHNRLYWYRQTLGQGPEFLTYFQNEAQLEKSRLLSDRFSAERPKGSFSTLEIQRTEQGDSAMYLCASRQGNQPQHFGDGTRLSIL.